This entry lists 21 T cell receptor beta chains sequenced from one sample in a study of beta chain features in type 1 diabetes. No cognate antigen is known for these TCRs. Study outcomes and limitations: All four CD4+ subsets from Type 1 diabetes patients carried moderately but significantly shorter TCRB CDR3s.

Of the isolated RNA, all was reverse transcribed, and so the sequenced material was expressed TCRB transcripts. Measured with immunoSEQ multiplex PCR; TCRdb has only the in-frame clones, and not every one. Of around 97,000 clones in the sample, under 30% were seen once. Material for sequencing was central memory CD4+ T cells from blood. The receptors were gathered from a woman between 18 and 29 years old with type 1 diabetes.

This clone was seen a few times. The chain couples TRBV7-8 to TRBJ2-3; tentatively, D is TRBD1 (6 bases). V shed 1 base and J shed 4 bases, with 6 bases lying between them. This CDR3 spans 13 amino acids. Germline V gives CDR1 SGHVS, CDR2 FQNEAQ. The CDR3 region has the DNA TGTGCCAGCAGCTTAGAGGGGGCAGATACGCAGTATTTT. Translation: CASSLEGADTQYF.

The rearrangement uses TRBV7-2 and TRBJ2-1, with 7 bases lining up with TRBD2. The CDR3 spans 13 residues. The germline gives CDR1 SGHTA, CDR2 FQGNSA. V gave up 5 bases and J gave up 7 bases; unmatched junction bases: 5. CDR3 nucleotides: TGTGCCAGCAGCGCGGGAGCGGCAAATGAGCAGTTCTTC. Translating gives CASSAGAANEQFF. The full variable domain, completed using reference TRBV7-2 and TRBJ2-1, is GAGVSQSPSNKVTEKGKDVELRCDPISGHTALYWYRQSLGQGLEFLIYFQGNSAPDKSGLPSDRFSAERTGGSVSTLTIQRTQQEDSAVYLCASSAGAANEQFFGPGTRLTVL.

This clone was observed a handful of times. The gene calls are TRBV10-3 and TRBJ1-5; TRBD1 might be the D (5 bases). Trimming left V 0 bases short and J 4 bases short, with 10 bases between. CDR1 and CDR2 from the germline V gene are ENHRY and SYGVKD. This CDR3 is built from 15 residues. CDR3 in amino acids: CAISESAGWNQPQHF. DNA of the CDR3: TGTGCCATCAGTGAGTCGGCAGGGTGGAATCAGCCCCAGCATTTT.

This rearrangement joins TRBV5-1 to TRBJ2-5, with D possibly being TRBD1 (5 bases). V gave up 5 bases and J gave up 4 bases, with 6 bases separating them. The CDR3 spans 11 residues. Germline CDR1 SGHRS, CDR2 YFSETQ. CDR3 in DNA: TGCGCCAGCAGGCAGGGAGAGACCCAGTACTTC. This translates into CASRQGETQYF.

This clone was seen a few times. V and J are TRBV28 and TRBJ2-1; maybe TRBD2 (5 bases). CDR3 length: 15 amino acids. V was cut by 1 base and J by 4 bases, with 11 bases left in between. Looked up from germline, CDR1 is MDHEN and CDR2 is SYDVKM. In nucleotides, the CDR3 is TGTGCCAGCAGTTTATATCCTAGCAGTTACAATGAGCAGTTCTTC. It is translated as CASSLYPSSYNEQFF.

This clone appeared a few times. This sequence joins TRBV15 and TRBJ1-2; D perhaps matches TRBD1 (6 bases). The CDR3 covers 15 residues. CDR1 is LNHNV, CDR2 YYDKDF, per germline (reference sequence). The V and J ends lost 1 base and 5 bases respectively, with 14 bases between them. The DNA of the CDR3 is TGTGCCACCAGCAGAGGCGTGGGGGCTAGGTATGGCTACACCTTC. It yields the protein CATSRGVGARYGYTF.

This clone was found a few times. V usage is TRBV5-1 and J usage is TRBJ1-4, with TRBD1 identical over 8 bases. The germline V gene encodes CDR1 SGHRS and CDR2 YFSETQ. V trimming: 4 bases; J trimming: 5 bases; junction bases outside the gene matches: 4. CDR3 length: 14 residues. The CDR3 coding sequence is TGCGCCAGCAGCCGGGGACAGGTGAATGAAAAACTGTTTTTT. Its protein is CASSRGQVNEKLFF.

This clone was counted between two and nine times. The V and J genes are TRBV11-2 and TRBJ2-5; D is perhaps TRBD2 (5 bases). The V end was cut by 1 base, the J end by 1 base, with 19 bases between. Germline assignment: CDR1 SGHAT and CDR2 FQNNGV. This CDR3 comprises 18 residues. CDR3 loop: CASSLVRFSVHSQETQYF. In nucleotides, the CDR3 is TGTGCCAGCAGCTTAGTGCGCTTTAGCGTACACTCCCAAGAGACCCAGTACTTC.

This sequence joins TRBV7-6 and TRBJ2-5; weak D call: TRBD1 (6 bases). CDR3 length equals 13 residues. Germline-derived CDR1 and CDR2 are SGHVS and FNYEAQ. Trimming cost V 8 bases and J 5 bases, with 15 bases left between them. CDR3 protein: CASGDQGYETQYF. The CDR3 nucleotides are TGTGCCAGCGGGGACCAGGGGTATGAGACCCAGTACTTC.

V gene TRBV5-4 combines with J gene TRBJ2-7; D is perhaps TRBD2 (6 bases). The CDR3 is 15 residues long. Trimming stripped 4 bases from V and 2 bases from J, with 16 bases between. From germline, CDR1 is SGHNT and CDR2 YYREEE (reference sequence). The CDR3 DNA is TGTGCCAGCAGCCTAAATAGCGGAGGGCCCTACGAGCAGTACTTC. Translated: CASSLNSGGPYEQYF.

This clone was detected only a few times. Other DNA sequences of this sample code for an identical CDR3. The V and J genes are TRBV7-9 and TRBJ2-7; TRBD2 aligns across 11 bases. Germline lookup yields CDR1 SEHNR and CDR2 FQNEAQ (reference sequence). V was clipped by 6 bases and J by 1 base; unmatched bases: 2. This CDR3 is built from 14 residues. The chain's CDR3 is CASSRTSGSYEQYF. The CDR3 region has the DNA TGTGCCAGCAGTCGGACTAGCGGGTCCTACGAGCAGTACTTC.

This CDR3 reads CASSRDWDNEQFF. The DNA for the CDR3 is TGTGCCAGCAGCCGGGACTGGGACAATGAGCAGTTCTTC. This chain uses TRBV7-7 with TRBJ2-1; D may be TRBD2 (6 bases). V lost 5 bases and J lost 5, with 10 bases in between. The CDR3 extends over 13 amino acids. In germline, CDR1 is SSHAT, CDR2 FNYEAQ (reference sequence).

This chain connects TRBV6-5 to TRBJ2-7; 8 nucleotides match TRBD2. V shed 5 bases and J 5 bases; nucleotides not matched to a gene: 8. CDR3 length: 14 amino acids. Germline CDR1 MNHEY, CDR2 SVGAGI. CDR3 nucleotide sequence: TGTGCCAGCAGTAGAGCGGGAGTCCGCAACGAGCAGTACGTC. Its protein product is CASSRAGVRNEQYV.

The V gene is TRBV30, the J gene TRBJ2-5; maybe TRBD2 (5 bases). V was shortened by 2 bases and J by 0 bases, with 10 bases between the two germline ends. The CDR3 runs 14 residues. Germline V gene lookup returns CDR1 GTSNPN and CDR2 SVGIG (reference sequence). This CDR3 is CAWSQDYNQETQYF. CDR3 nucleotides: TGTGCCTGGAGTCAAGACTACAACCAAGAGACCCAGTACTTC.

J is TRBJ2-5 and V is TRBV6-6; D uncertain. This CDR3 has 13 amino acids. Germline CDR1 is MNHNY and CDR2 is SVGAGI (reference sequence). Trimming pared 6 bases from V and 1 base from J, leaving 9 bases between. In DNA form, the CDR3 reads TGTGCCAGCAGACTACCGATCCAAGAGACCCAGTACTTC. It specifies CASRLPIQETQYF.

The rearrangement links TRBV6-5 to TRBJ2-7; a weak D match, TRBD1 (7 bases). Germline lookup yields CDR1 MNHEY and CDR2 SVGAGI. This CDR3 is built from 14 residues. V was trimmed by 6 bases and J by 4 bases, leaving 16 bases between them. CDR3 coding DNA: TGTGCCAGCAGCCCCAGGGGGAGCGGGTACGAGCAGTACGTC. Residues: CASSPRGSGYEQYV.

This clone was observed a few times. V gene TRBV7-9 combines with J gene TRBJ2-3, with TRBD2 identical over 7 bases. The CDR3 is 14 amino acids. Germline values: CDR1 SEHNR, CDR2 FQNEAQ (reference sequence). J was trimmed by 5 bases and V by 4 bases; bases with no gene match: 6. This CDR3 reads CASSSRLAGDTQYF. CDR3 DNA: TGTGCCAGCAGCTCTCGACTAGCTGGAGATACGCAGTATTTT.

The CDR3 DNA reads as TGTGCCAGTAGAAAACCCGGACAGATGAACACTGAAGCTTTCTTT. It yields the protein CASRKPGQMNTEAFF. The V gene is TRBV19, the J gene TRBJ1-1; D might be TRBD1 (6 bases). V was trimmed by 6 bases and J by 0 bases, leaving 14 bases between them. The CDR3 runs to 15 residues. Per the germline V gene, CDR1 is LNHDA and CDR2 is SQIVND (reference sequence).

The chain combines TRBV5-6 with TRBJ1-4, with 8 bases identical to TRBD1. V shed 4 bases and J 0 bases; nucleotides not matched to a gene: 5. Per the germline V gene, CDR1 is SGHDT and CDR2 is YYEEEE. There are 16 residues in the CDR3. The CDR3: CASSKGQDATNEKLFF. The CDR3 region has the DNA TGTGCCAGCAGCAAGGGACAGGACGCAACTAATGAAAAACTGTTTTTT. The full variable domain, in which reference TRBV5-6 and TRBJ1-4 provide the parts outside the CDR3, is DAGVTQSPTHLIKTRGQQVTLRCSPKSGHDTVSWYQQALGQGPQFIFQYYEEEERQRGNFPDRFSGHQFPNYSSELNVNALLLGDSALYLCASSKGQDATNEKLFFGSGTQLSVL.

The CDR3 coding sequence is TGTGCCATCAGTGAGTCGAGGCTCACCGGGGAGCTGTTTTTT. Its translation is CAISESRLTGELFF. The chain employs TRBV10-3 and TRBJ2-2; D gene unclear. In germline, CDR1 is ENHRY, CDR2 SYGVKD. V was cut by 0 bases and J by 4 bases, with 6 bases left in between. CDR3 size: 14 residues.

This clone came up a few times. The chain carries TRBV10-3 and TRBJ2-7; 7 bases match TRBD2. Germline loops: CDR1 ENHRY, CDR2 SYGVKD. The CDR3 extends over 13 amino acids. With 8 bases clipped from V and 4 bases from J, the junction kept 8 bases outside the gene matches. Here the CDR3 reads CAIAPGLEYEQYF. Written as DNA, the CDR3 is TGTGCCATCGCCCCCGGACTAGAGTACGAGCAGTACTTC.